These 20 T cell receptor beta chains originate from one sample sequenced in a study of T cells expressing NK-cell markers. TCRdb reanalyzed the 5' RACE reads and collapses them to one entry per CDR3 protein, without DNA. This repertoire comprises 550,000 to 600,000 distinct CDR3 sequences; its ten largest clones make up roughly 3.6%. Sequencing was carried out using blood T cells: a sorted CD56 or NKG2C T cell subset, CD4+ or CD8+ T cells, or bulk PBMC T cells (not recorded which). Receptors were obtained from a young man in good health.

J is TRBJ1-2 and V is TRBV10-3; TCRdb selects TRBD1, and the lack of DNA leaves this call unchecked. The CDR3 has 13 amino acids. In germline, CDR1 is ENHRY, CDR2 SYGVKD. The CDR3 region is CAISPRYRVGYTF.

The CDR3 reads CASSLVESVRQQFF. V and J are TRBV7-8 and TRBJ2-1; TCRdb's D call, TRBD2, is unchecked because there is no DNA. The CDR3 totals 14 residues. Germline-derived CDR1 and CDR2 are SGHVS and FQNEAQ.

The V and J genes are TRBV20-1 and TRBJ2-5; TCRdb returns TRBD2, unconfirmable since there is no DNA. The germline V gene has CDR1 DFQATT and CDR2 SNEGSKA (reference sequence). This CDR3 is built from 13 residues. CDR3 in amino acids: CSASSGRGETQYF.

The V call is TRBV7-9, the J call TRBJ2-5; TCRdb proposes TRBD1, but this gene call is untestable without DNA. The germline CDR1 and CDR2 sequences are SEHNR and FQNEAQ (reference sequence). This CDR3 is built from 15 residues. CDR3 amino acids: CASSLATGGQETQYF.

This chain joins TRBV6-2 or TRBV6-3 and TRBJ2-7; TCRdb returns TRBD1, unconfirmable since there is no DNA. Germline V gives CDR1 MNHEY, CDR2 SVGEGT. CDR3 length: 14 amino acids. The CDR3 spells CASRLTGGGGEQYF.

The V gene is TRBV7-9, the J gene TRBJ2-3. The CDR3 runs to 16 residues. CDR1 and CDR2 (germline): SEHNR, FQNEAQ (reference sequence). CDR3 loop: CASSLAVDWGTDTQYF.

The CDR3 here is CASSLADRYEQYF. The chain has TRBV7-9 and TRBJ2-7; TCRdb names TRBD1, which stays unverified in the absence of DNA. CDR3 length: 13 amino acids. Germline V lookup: CDR1 SEHNR, CDR2 FQNEAQ (reference sequence).

The chain is built from TRBV12-3 or TRBV12-4 and TRBJ2-7. The CDR3 sequence is 13 residues long. CDR3 residues: CASSSGFIYEQYF.

The V and J genes are TRBV12-3 or TRBV12-4 and TRBJ2-1; the TCRdb call, TRBD2, lacks DNA for checking. This CDR3 has 14 amino acids. CDR3 amino acids: CASSQRTSGSQQFF.

The V gene is TRBV7-3, the J gene TRBJ2-1; TCRdb selects TRBD2, and the lack of DNA leaves this call unchecked. The CDR3 is made up of 14 amino acids. Germline values: CDR1 SGHTA, CDR2 FQGTGA. CDR3 protein: CASSLAGGADEQFF.

The genes are TRBV5-1 and TRBJ2-3. Germline CDR1 reads SGHRS; CDR2 reads YFSETQ. This CDR3 contains 15 residues. The CDR3 loop is CASSSSVASTDTQYF.

This rearrangement joins TRBV7-9 to TRBJ1-2; the D call from TCRdb, TRBD1, cannot be confirmed without DNA. Germline CDR1 reads SEHNR; CDR2 reads FQNEAQ (reference sequence). The CDR3 is made up of 13 amino acids. The CDR3 region is CASRNGTNYGYTF.

This chain joins TRBV12-3 or TRBV12-4 and TRBJ2-2; TCRdb selects TRBD2, and the lack of DNA leaves this call unchecked. There are 14 residues in the CDR3. CDR3 sequence: CASESRERYGELFF.

The CDR3 sequence: CASRNDRRLGGATNEQFF. The rearrangement links TRBV6-1 to TRBJ2-1; absent DNA, TCRdb's TRBD2 call cannot be checked. The CDR3 spans 18 residues. Per germline, CDR1 MNHNS and CDR2 SASEGT.

V gene TRBV28 combines with J gene TRBJ2-7; TCRdb indicates TRBD1, and absent DNA this call remains unverified. This CDR3 spans 15 amino acids. The germline V gene has CDR1 MDHEN and CDR2 SYDVKM. The CDR3 spells CASSLQPGTGYEQYF.

This chain uses TRBV29-1 with TRBJ2-1. Per germline, CDR1 SQVTM and CDR2 ANQGSEA. The CDR3 consists of 11 residues. This chain's CDR3 is CSVVAWDEQFF.

The chain employs TRBV10-2 and TRBJ2-1. The V gene's germline CDR1 is WSHSY and CDR2 SAAADI. CDR3 length: 12 amino acids. The CDR3 here is CASSDFLVEQFF.

The chain has TRBV5-5 and TRBJ2-1. The CDR3 sequence is 15 residues long. Germline-derived CDR1 and CDR2 are SGHKS and YYEKEE (reference sequence). CDR3 region: CASSLVRVLSYEQFF.

The chain combines TRBV20-1 with TRBJ2-5; TCRdb selects TRBD2, and the lack of DNA leaves this call unchecked. Germline CDR1 is DFQATT and CDR2 is SNEGSKA (reference sequence). The CDR3 spans 15 residues. This chain's CDR3 is CSASGRIAGGSTQYF.

V is TRBV20-1 and J is TRBJ1-4; TCRdb's assignment of TRBD1 cannot be checked, as there is no DNA. Germline lookup yields CDR1 DFQATT and CDR2 SNEGSKA (reference sequence). The CDR3 has 15 amino acids. The CDR3: CSARVPGGAREKLFF.